One and the same sample provided the 30 T cell receptor beta chains below, sequenced in a study of cytomegalovirus exposure and HLA in healthy donors. Libraries were prepared by immunoSEQ multiplex PCR; TCRdb keeps only in-frame clonotypes and omits some of them. The sample yields roughly 200,000 clones, roughly nine tenths seen once. The sequencing sample was made of PBMCs. The source of these receptors is a man aged 25-45 years in good health and CMV-seropositive.

CDR3 residues: CASSFPGGDKIYNEQFF. CDR3 nucleotide sequence: TGTGCCAGCAGTTTCCCCGGGGGGGACAAGATCTACAATGAGCAGTTCTTC. The V gene is TRBV27, the J gene TRBJ2-1, with 8 nucleotides matching TRBD2. Germline values: CDR1 MNHEY, CDR2 SMNVEV (reference sequence). CDR3 length: 17 residues. V shed 3 bases, J shed 3 bases, and the junction held 10 bases outside the gene matches.

The chain is built from TRBV28 and TRBJ1-1; weak D call: TRBD1 (5 bases). The germline CDR1 and CDR2 sequences are MDHEN and SYDVKM. This CDR3 comprises 14 residues. The V gene lost 6 bases and the J gene lost 1 base, with 12 bases spanning the gap. The CDR3 DNA follows: TGTGCCAGCAGCTCACCACAGGAGAACACTGAAGCTTTCTTT. The encoded protein is CASSSPQENTEAFF.

This clone showed up just a few times. V gene TRBV4-1 combines with J gene TRBJ2-2, with TRBD1 matching over 9 bases. CDR3 length equals 15 residues. With 7 bases clipped from V and 9 bases from J, the junction kept 12 bases outside the gene matches. Germline V gene sequence: CDR1 MGHRA, CDR2 YSYEKL. The CDR3 nucleotides are TGCGCCAGCACCCGTACGGACAGGGGTGTCCGGGAGCTGTTTTTT. Residues: CASTRTDRGVRELFF.

The chain combines TRBV19 with TRBJ2-7; D gene unclear. Germline CDR1 LNHDA, CDR2 SQIVND (reference sequence). Trimming removed 4 bases at V and 7 bases at J, with 8 bases between. The CDR3 sequence is 11 residues long. The CDR3 DNA is TGTGCCAGTAGTAAGGGCTATGAGCAGTACTTC. Translated, it gives CASSKGYEQYF.

The chain combines TRBV4-2 with TRBJ1-5; D may be TRBD1 (5 bases). Germline CDR1 is LGHNA and CDR2 is YNFKEQ. The V gene lost 1 base and the J gene lost 5 bases, with 12 bases spanning the gap. There are 15 residues in the CDR3. The CDR3 coding sequence is TGTGCCAGCAGCCAAGTTGCGGAGGGGTATCAGCCCCAGCATTTT. Translated: CASSQVAEGYQPQHF.

The chain employs TRBV29-1 and TRBJ2-1; 11 bases are a match to TRBD1. V lost 3 bases to trimming and J lost 8 bases; unmatched junction nucleotides: 9. Germline CDR1 and CDR2: SQVTM and ANQGSEA. The CDR3 contains 15 residues. The CDR3 protein is CSVEGWTGGADEQFF. The CDR3 DNA reads TGCAGCGTTGAGGGCTGGACAGGGGGCGCCGATGAGCAGTTCTTC.

The chain joins TRBV5-6 to TRBJ2-5; no reliable D call. V lost 0 bases and J lost 4, with 10 bases in between. Germline V gives CDR1 SGHDT, CDR2 YYEEEE. The CDR3 loop spans 14 amino acids. The DNA of the CDR3 is TGTGCCAGCAGCTTGGGCCGTTGGGGAGAGACCCAGTACTTC. It yields the protein CASSLGRWGETQYF.

This chain connects TRBV5-4 to TRBJ2-7, with 8 bases lining up with TRBD1. Germline V gene lookup returns CDR1 SGHNT and CDR2 YYREEE (reference sequence). This CDR3 comprises 12 residues. V was pared by 3 bases and J by 6 bases, with 2 bases of the junction left unmatched. CDR3 coding DNA: TGTGCCAGCAGCTCAGGGGGCGGCGAGCAGTACTTC. Its translation: CASSSGGGEQYF.

The V and J genes are TRBV5-1 and TRBJ2-1, with 9 bases that match TRBD1. CDR3 size: 14 residues. From germline, CDR1 is SGHRS and CDR2 YFSETQ. Trimming at V came to 4 bases and at J to 8 bases, leaving 7 bases not matched to a gene. CDR3 nucleotide sequence: TGCGCCAGCAGCGTCGGGACAGGGATCGATGAGCAGTTCTTC. Its protein is CASSVGTGIDEQFF. The whole variable domain, filled in from reference TRBV5-1 and TRBJ2-1, reads KAGVTQTPRYLIKTRGQQVTLSCSPISGHRSVSWYQQTPGQGLQFLFEYFSETQRNKGNFPGRFSGRQFSNSRSEMNVSTLELGDSALYLCASSVGTGIDEQFFGPGTRLTVL.

V and J are TRBV2 and TRBJ2-7; D ambiguous. The V gene's germline CDR1 is SNHLY and CDR2 FYNNEI. There are 11 residues in the CDR3. V lost 8 bases, J lost 2 bases, and 7 bases lay in between. Here the CDR3 DNA reads TGTGCCAGCCGGGTAGCCTACGAGCAGTACTTC. Translated, it gives CASRVAYEQYF.

The chain recombines TRBV4-3 with TRBJ1-2; 7 bases map to TRBD1. This CDR3 region has 14 residues. Losses at the gene ends were 3 bases for V and 2 bases for J; bases not matched to a gene: 3. From germline, CDR1 is LGHNA and CDR2 YSLEER. The CDR3: CASSHGQANYGYTF. The CDR3 nucleotides read TGCGCCAGCAGCCACGGACAGGCGAACTATGGCTACACCTTC.

This clone was observed a single time. The gene calls are TRBV30 and TRBJ2-3, with D tentatively TRBD1 (5 bases). Germline V gene data show CDR1 as GTSNPN and CDR2 as SVGIG (reference sequence). V lost 0 bases and J lost 4, with 14 bases in between. The CDR3 sequence is 15 residues long. The CDR3 nucleotides are TGTGCCTGGAGTGTATCCGCAGGGTTAGCAGATACGCAGTATTTT. Amino acid sequence: CAWSVSAGLADTQYF.

The chain carries TRBV4-2 and TRBJ2-1; 10 bases match TRBD2. This CDR3 comprises 20 residues. The germline gives CDR1 LGHNA, CDR2 YNFKEQ. V was clipped by 3 bases and J by 8 bases; unmatched bases: 22. CDR3 sequence reads: CASSHRSDVRTSGKADEQFF. In DNA form, the CDR3 reads TGTGCCAGCAGCCATCGGTCAGACGTGAGGACTAGCGGAAAAGCGGATGAGCAGTTCTTC.

The chain recombines TRBV5-6 with TRBJ1-4; unclear D gene. The CDR3 runs 15 residues. Per germline, CDR1 SGHDT and CDR2 YYEEEE. Trimming removed 0 bases from V and 6 bases from J, with 12 bases in between. The CDR3 coding sequence is TGTGCCAGCAGCTTGGGCCCGACTGAGGATGAAAAACTGTTTTTT. Its protein product is CASSLGPTEDEKLFF.

The gene calls are TRBV5-1 and TRBJ2-5, with 9 positions matching TRBD1. The junction had 10 bases not matched to a gene; V was cut back by 5 bases and J by 5 bases. Germline V CDR1 and CDR2: SGHRS, YFSETQ. The CDR3 length is 15 residues. The CDR3 nucleotides read TGCGCCAGCAGAGCGAAATACGACAGGGGGGAGACCCAGTACTTC. Translated: CASRAKYDRGETQYF.

The genes are TRBV29-1 and TRBJ2-1; TRBD2 aligns across 10 bases. This CDR3 has 14 residues. Germline values: CDR1 SQVTM, CDR2 ANQGSEA. V gave up 4 bases and J gave up 7 bases; unmatched junction bases: 7. CDR3 sequence (DNA): TGCAGCGTTGGAGGTCTAGCGGGAGTGAATGAGCAGTTCTTC. This encodes CSVGGLAGVNEQFF.

The rearrangement joins TRBV11-2 to TRBJ2-7; 11 positions match TRBD2. Trimming cost V 8 bases and J 3 bases; bases outside gene matches: 9. Germline CDR1 and CDR2: SGHAT and FQNNGV. CDR3 length: 15 residues. The CDR3 region is CASAYSGTSGYEQYF. For the CDR3, the DNA is TGTGCCAGCGCCTACTCCGGGACTAGCGGCTACGAGCAGTACTTC.

This chain connects TRBV5-1 to TRBJ1-4, with D hard to call. This CDR3 has 15 amino acids. CDR1 is SGHRS, CDR2 YFSETQ, per germline. V was trimmed by 1 base and J by 2 bases, leaving 9 bases between them. CDR3 bases: TGCGCCAGCAGCTTGCGATCGGGGACTAATGAAAAACTGTTTTTT. Translated: CASSLRSGTNEKLFF.

The rearrangement links TRBV29-1 to TRBJ2-7; TRBD1 aligns across 9 bases. Germline V gene data show CDR1 as SQVTM and CDR2 as ANQGSEA. With 6 bases clipped from V and 7 bases from J, the junction kept 7 bases outside the gene matches. The CDR3 contains 12 residues. CDR3 in DNA: TGCAGCGTCGGGGGGACAGGGAATGAGCAGTACTTC. It translates to CSVGGTGNEQYF.

This rearrangement joins TRBV23-1 to TRBJ1-2; possible D gene TRBD1, 6 bases. TRBV23-1 is annotated as an ORF whose role is uncertain. CDR3 length: 17 amino acids. Trimming pared 2 bases from V and 0 bases from J, leaving 16 bases between. The DNA of the CDR3 is TGCGCCAGCAGTCAACCCCGACAGGTGCCCTCTAACTATGGCTACACCTTC. Translated, it gives CASSQPRQVPSNYGYTF.

This rearrangement joins TRBV7-2 to TRBJ2-5, with TRBD2 matching 7 bases. Germline CDR1 SGHTA, CDR2 FQGNSA. This CDR3 is 14 amino acids long. The junction had 10 bases not matched to a gene; V was cut back by 5 bases and J by 7 bases. The CDR3 DNA reads as TGTGCCAGCAGCAAAGAGGGTGGGAGGGGGACCCAGTACTTC. It encodes CASSKEGGRGTQYF.

The V and J genes are TRBV7-3 and TRBJ2-5; D may correspond to TRBD1 or TRBD2 (5 bases each). The CDR3 contains 16 residues. Germline V lookup: CDR1 SGHTA, CDR2 FQGTGA. The V gene lost 0 bases and the J gene lost 5 bases, with 16 bases spanning the gap. The CDR3 region has the DNA TGTGCCAGCAGCTTAACGGGGACGGGGCCTCGGGAGACCCAGTACTTC. It is translated as CASSLTGTGPRETQYF.

This chain joins TRBV25-1 and TRBJ2-5; the D gene is possibly TRBD1 (6 bases). Trimming removed 8 bases from V and 2 bases from J, with 12 bases in between. The CDR3 runs to 13 residues. Germline CDR1 reads MGHDK; CDR2 reads SYGVNS. CDR3 DNA sequence: TGTGCCAGCCGGGACACCCCACAAGAGACCCAGTACTTC. Encoded protein: CASRDTPQETQYF.

This chain joins TRBV19 and TRBJ1-4; D is perhaps TRBD1 (5 bases). Germline V lookup: CDR1 LNHDA, CDR2 SQIVND (reference sequence). This CDR3 spans 17 amino acids. Trimming took 6 bases from V and 0 from J, leaving 17 bases between them. The CDR3 here is CASSTIGHLATNEKLFF. The CDR3 coding sequence is TGTGCCAGTAGCACGATCGGACACCTTGCAACTAATGAAAAACTGTTTTTT.

The chain's CDR3 is CASIHGVLGEQYF. The CDR3 DNA is TGTGCCAGCATCCACGGAGTCTTGGGCGAGCAGTACTTC. This chain joins TRBV6-1 and TRBJ2-7; D unclear. Germline CDR1 MNHNS, CDR2 SASEGT. The V end lost 7 bases, the J end lost 6 bases, and 16 bases lay between the germline ends. The CDR3 runs 13 residues.

This chain joins TRBV18 and TRBJ1-2; 12 bases are a match to TRBD1. This CDR3 has 15 amino acids. V lost 6 bases to trimming and J lost 4 bases; unmatched junction nucleotides: 6. Germline V gene data show CDR1 as KGHSH and CDR2 as LQKENI. The CDR3 sequence is CASSPEGQGAYGYTF. The CDR3 nucleotides are TGTGCCAGCTCCCCTGAGGGACAGGGGGCCTATGGCTACACCTTC.

The gene calls are TRBV6-5 and TRBJ2-3; tentative D call: TRBD1 (6 bases). The CDR3 spans 13 residues. Germline V gene sequence: CDR1 MNHEY, CDR2 SVGAGI. V lost 6 bases, J lost 6 bases, and 13 bases lay in between. DNA for the CDR3: TGTGCCAGCAGACGGACAGCCCCGGATACGCAGTATTTT. Amino acids: CASRRTAPDTQYF.

The chain recombines TRBV9 with TRBJ2-3; a possible D gene is TRBD2 (5 bases). Germline assignment: CDR1 SGDLS and CDR2 YYNGEE. The CDR3 length is 12 residues. V was pared by 2 bases and J by 7 bases, with 8 bases between. The CDR3 loop is CASSVWENTQYF. For the CDR3, the DNA is TGTGCCAGCAGCGTTTGGGAGAATACGCAGTATTTT.

This chain uses TRBV6-5 with TRBJ2-7, with 7 bases lining up with TRBD2. From germline, CDR1 is MNHEY and CDR2 SVGAGI. V lost 6 bases, J lost 2 bases, and 7 bases stayed unmatched. This CDR3 contains 14 residues. The CDR3, as DNA: TGTGCCAGCAGCTCCAGCGGGGTAACCTACGAGCAGTACTTC. It is translated as CASSSSGVTYEQYF.

The chain joins TRBV2 to TRBJ2-1; 7 bases line up with TRBD1. The CDR3 loop spans 12 amino acids. V was clipped by 6 bases and J by 10 bases; unmatched bases: 6. Per germline, CDR1 SNHLY and CDR2 FYNNEI. The CDR3 loop reads CASSRGQREQFF. The CDR3 DNA reads TGTGCCAGCAGCCGGGGACAGCGAGAGCAGTTCTTC.